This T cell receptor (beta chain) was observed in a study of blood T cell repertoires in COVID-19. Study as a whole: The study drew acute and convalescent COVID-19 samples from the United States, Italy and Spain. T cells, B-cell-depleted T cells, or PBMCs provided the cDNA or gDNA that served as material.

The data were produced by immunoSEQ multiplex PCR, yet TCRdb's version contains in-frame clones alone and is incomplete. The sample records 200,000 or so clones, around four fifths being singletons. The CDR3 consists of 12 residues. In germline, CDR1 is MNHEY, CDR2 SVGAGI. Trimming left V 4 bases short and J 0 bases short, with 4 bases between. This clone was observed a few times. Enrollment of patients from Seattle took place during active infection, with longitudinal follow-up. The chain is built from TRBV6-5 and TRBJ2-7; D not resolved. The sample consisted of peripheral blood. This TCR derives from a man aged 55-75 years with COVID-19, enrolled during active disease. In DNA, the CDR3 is TGTGCCAGCAGTTTTAGCTCCTACGAGCAGTACTTC. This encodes CASSFSSYEQYF.